The 24 T cell receptor beta chains in this list originate from one sample, sequenced in a study of control samples from healthy donors and cancer patients. Sequencing used immunoSEQ multiplex PCR; TCRdb keeps in-frame clones, though not all of them. The sample consists of about 82,000 clones, approximately 91% of them appearing once. Sequencing was performed on blood. The receptors derive from a man in his forties or fifties in good health.

The V gene is TRBV6-6, the J gene TRBJ2-1, with 9 bases identical to TRBD1. The CDR3 is made up of 15 amino acids. V lost 6 bases to trimming and J lost 3 bases; unmatched junction nucleotides: 6. CDR1 is MNHNY and CDR2 is SVGAGI in the germline V gene (reference sequence). In DNA form, the CDR3 reads TGTGCCAGCAGCCAACAGGGGGCGAACTACAATGAGCAGTTCTTC. It encodes CASSQQGANYNEQFF.

A single count supports this clone. This chain's CDR3 is CASSPPSNTGELFF. Here the CDR3 DNA reads TGTGCCAGCAGCCCTCCTTCGAACACCGGGGAGCTGTTTTTT. This chain connects TRBV7-9 to TRBJ2-2, with D unresolved. CDR1 and CDR2 from the germline V gene are SEHNR and FQNEAQ (reference sequence). This CDR3 has 14 residues. With 5 bases removed from V and 0 bases from J, the gap between germline ends came to 7 bases.

This chain's CDR3 is CASSVQTATPGGYTF. In DNA form, the CDR3 reads TGTGCCAGCAGCGTCCAGACAGCAACTCCGGGGGGCTACACCTTC. The genes are TRBV7-2 and TRBJ1-2; tentative D call: TRBD1 (5 bases). The V end lost 5 bases, the J end lost 8 bases, and 21 bases lay between the germline ends. This CDR3 has 15 amino acids. Germline assignment: CDR1 SGHTA and CDR2 FQGNSA.

The chain has TRBV29-1 and TRBJ1-2, with no clear D. CDR3 length: 13 amino acids. CDR1 SQVTM and CDR2 ANQGSEA come from the germline V gene. With 4 bases removed from V and 6 bases from J, the gap between germline ends came to 15 bases. CDR3: CSVGPVNPNGYTF. For the CDR3, the DNA is TGCAGCGTTGGACCAGTCAACCCTAATGGCTACACCTTC. Full variable domain (remainder filled in from reference TRBV29-1 and TRBJ1-2): SAVISQKPSRDICQRGTSLTIQCQVDSQVTMMFWYRQQPGQSLTLIATANQGSEATYESGFVIDKFPISRPNLTFSTLTVSNMSPEDSSIYLCSVGPVNPNGYTFGSGTRLTVV.

This sequence joins TRBV6-6 and TRBJ1-3; 7 nucleotides agree with TRBD1. This CDR3 spans 16 amino acids. The germline CDR1 and CDR2 sequences are MNHNY and SVGAGI (reference sequence). Trimming at V came to 4 bases and at J to 3 bases, leaving 9 bases not matched to a gene. The chain's CDR3 is CASSFRQGGFGNTIYF. The CDR3 bases are TGTGCCAGCAGTTTTCGACAGGGAGGTTTTGGAAACACCATATATTTT.

The rearrangement joins TRBV7-2 to TRBJ2-7; D is unresolved. V was trimmed by 1 base and J by 1 base, leaving 8 bases between them. Per germline, CDR1 SGHTA and CDR2 FQGNSA. This CDR3 spans 14 amino acids. The CDR3 DNA is TGTGCCAGCAGCTTAGTTCAGAGATCCTACGAGCAGTACTTC. Encoded protein: CASSLVQRSYEQYF.

The chain recombines TRBV2 with TRBJ2-7; D unresolved. In germline, CDR1 is SNHLY, CDR2 FYNNEI. The CDR3 spans 13 residues. V lost 7 bases and J 1 base, leaving 11 bases between the germline ends. CDR3 protein: CASTKEVSYEQYF. The CDR3 DNA reads TGTGCCAGCACCAAGGAAGTTTCCTACGAGCAGTACTTC.

This CDR3 is CASSQDSNSNQPQHF. Here the CDR3 DNA reads TGTGCCAGCAGCCAAGACTCCAATAGCAATCAGCCCCAGCATTTT. V gene TRBV2 combines with J gene TRBJ1-5; D is unresolved. Germline V gene data show CDR1 as SNHLY and CDR2 as FYNNEI. V was pared by 6 bases and J by 0 bases, with 12 bases between. This CDR3 has 15 residues.

The rearrangement uses TRBV6-4 and TRBJ2-2, with unresolved D. The CDR3 has 13 residues. Germline V gives CDR1 MRHNA, CDR2 SNTAGT. The V end lost 2 bases, the J end lost 3 bases, and 4 bases lay between the germline ends. CDR3 nucleotides: TGTGCCAGCAGTGACGGGGACACCGGGGAGCTGTTTTTT. This encodes CASSDGDTGELFF.

The chain links TRBV3-1 (or the pseudogene TRBV3-2) to TRBJ2-2, with 7 positions matching TRBD2. The germline V gene has CDR1 LGHDT and CDR2 YNNKEL (reference sequence). The CDR3 covers 19 residues. With V trimmed by 1 base and J by 4 bases, 15 bases remained unmatched. In DNA, the CDR3 is TGTGCCAGCAGCCAAGTATTCCCTAGCGGTGAGAGGGTCACCGGGGAGCTGTTTTTT. Translation: CASSQVFPSGERVTGELFF.

The J gene is TRBJ1-3, the V gene TRBV6-6, with D possibly being TRBD1 (5 bases). The CDR3 is 14 amino acids. Germline CDR1 reads MNHNY; CDR2 reads SVGAGI (reference sequence). V was clipped by 7 bases and J by 0 bases, with 10 bases between them. The CDR3 sequence: CASTGGSSGNTIYF. CDR3 nucleotides: TGTGCCAGCACCGGGGGAAGCTCTGGAAACACCATATATTTT.

The chain joins TRBV5-8 to TRBJ1-5; D may be TRBD1 (5 bases). CDR1 is SGHTS, CDR2 YDEGEE, per germline. V gave up 5 bases and J gave up 3 bases, with 15 bases separating them. The CDR3 contains 15 residues. DNA of the CDR3: TGTGCCAGCAGTTCGGGACCGACTATCAATCAGCCCCAGCATTTT. Residues: CASSSGPTINQPQHF.

The V call is TRBV3-1 (or the pseudogene TRBV3-2), the J call TRBJ2-5; TRBD1 matches at 9 bases. This CDR3 has 15 residues. Germline assignment: CDR1 LGHDT and CDR2 YNNKEL (reference sequence). V lost 1 base and J lost 5; bases outside the gene matches: 5. CDR3: CASSQGTGAGETQYF. CDR3 in DNA: TGTGCCAGCAGCCAAGGGACAGGGGCTGGGGAGACCCAGTACTTC.

The chain uses TRBV15 and TRBJ1-4; D is unclear. This CDR3 contains 15 residues. Germline loops: CDR1 LNHNV, CDR2 YYDKDF (reference sequence). With 5 bases removed from V and 5 bases from J, the gap between germline ends came to 15 bases. The CDR3 loop reads CATSLARELNEKLFF. The CDR3 nucleotides read TGTGCCACCAGCTTGGCCCGGGAACTCAATGAAAAACTGTTTTTT.

This rearrangement joins TRBV27 to TRBJ2-1; no clear D. Trimming removed 2 bases from V and 1 base from J, with 9 bases in between. The CDR3 totals 15 residues. Germline V lookup: CDR1 MNHEY, CDR2 SMNVEV (reference sequence). The CDR3 reads CASSLGLGSYNEQFF. The CDR3 region has the DNA TGTGCCAGCAGTTTAGGGCTAGGGTCCTACAATGAGCAGTTCTTC.

Regarding this clone: Other DNA sequences in this sample translate to the same CDR3. The genes are TRBV12-3 or TRBV12-4 and TRBJ2-5; D uncertain. This CDR3 region has 11 residues. The V and J ends lost 5 bases and 3 bases respectively, with 4 bases between them. CDR3 nucleotide sequence: TGTGCCAGCAGTCCGAAAGAGACCCAGTACTTC. Translated: CASSPKETQYF.

This sequence joins TRBV30 and TRBJ1-5, with 8 bases aligning to TRBD1. The CDR3 has 14 residues. V lost 4 bases and J lost 0; bases outside the gene matches: 2. CDR1 is GTSNPN and CDR2 is SVGIG in the germline V gene (reference sequence). The CDR3 spells CAWNDRGSNQPQHF. The CDR3 DNA follows: TGTGCCTGGAACGACAGGGGTAGCAATCAGCCCCAGCATTTT.

J is TRBJ1-1 and V is TRBV11-2, with D perhaps matching TRBD1 (6 bases). Germline lookup yields CDR1 SGHAT and CDR2 FQNNGV. V was trimmed by 5 bases and J by 7 bases, leaving 20 bases between them. CDR3 length equals 15 residues. For the CDR3, the DNA is TGTGCCAGCAGCCAAATTACCTCCAGGGGTAGTGAAGCTTTCTTT. Protein sequence: CASSQITSRGSEAFF.

This CDR3 reads CASSLQTGDYGYTF. CDR3 nucleotides: TGTGCCAGCTCACTCCAAACAGGGGACTATGGCTACACCTTC. The chain is built from TRBV18 and TRBJ1-2; 7 nucleotides agree with TRBD1. The V gene's germline CDR1 is KGHSH and CDR2 LQKENI. There are 14 residues in the CDR3. After removal of 4 bases from V and 3 bases from J, the junction contained 5 bases not matched to a gene.

This clone was observed once. V is TRBV7-9 and J is TRBJ2-1; D uncertain. The germline gives CDR1 SEHNR, CDR2 FQNEAQ (reference sequence). The length of the CDR3 is 14 residues. With 5 bases removed from V and 2 bases from J, the gap between germline ends came to 10 bases. As DNA, the CDR3 is TGTGCCAGCAGCGAGCCGGGTCCCTACAATGAGCAGTTCTTC. Translating gives CASSEPGPYNEQFF.

The chain couples TRBV9 to TRBJ2-5, with D uncertain. Germline lookup yields CDR1 SGDLS and CDR2 YYNGEE. V was trimmed by 0 bases and J by 10 bases, leaving 13 bases between them. The CDR3 covers 13 residues. The chain's CDR3 is CASSVVPDQDQYF. The DNA for the CDR3 is TGTGCCAGCAGCGTAGTGCCTGATCAGGACCAGTACTTC. The full variable domain, with the rest looked up from reference TRBV9 and TRBJ2-5, is DSGVTQTPKHLITATGQRVTLRCSPRSGDLSVYWYQQSLDQGLQFLIQYYNGEERAKGNILERFSAQQFPDLHSELNLSSLELGDSALYFCASSVVPDQDQYFGPGTRLLVL.

V usage is TRBV6-2 or TRBV6-3 and J usage is TRBJ1-4, with D possibly matching TRBD1 (5 bases). Trimming shortened V by 2 bases and J by 7 bases, and 14 bases separated the two germline ends. The CDR3 has 15 residues. CDR1 is MNHEY and CDR2 is SVGEGT in the germline V gene. Written as DNA, the CDR3 is TGTGCCAGCAGTTACGGGGCCAACGACCGTGAAAAACTGTTTTTT. Its protein is CASSYGANDREKLFF.

J is TRBJ2-5 and V is TRBV5-6; D might be TRBD2 (7 bases). V was cut by 0 bases and J by 0 bases, with 12 bases left in between. Germline CDR1 SGHDT, CDR2 YYEEEE. The CDR3 covers 16 residues. The CDR3 coding sequence is TGTGCCAGCAGCTTGGTCGGGGGGCCGTACCAAGAGACCCAGTACTTC. As protein: CASSLVGGPYQETQYF.

The chain joins TRBV6-1 to TRBJ2-5; 8 positions match TRBD1. V shed 10 bases and J 5 bases; nucleotides not matched to a gene: 15. The CDR3 loop spans 15 amino acids. Germline V gives CDR1 MNHNS, CDR2 SASEGT. The CDR3 DNA sequence: TGTGCCATCGCCCTCTTAGCAGGGGGCCACGAGACCCAGTACTTC. It encodes CAIALLAGGHETQYF.